A selection of T cell receptor beta chains follows, all from one sample in a study of blood T cell repertoires in COVID-19. Method: immunoSEQ multiplex PCR; TCRdb's copy keeps in-frame clones and lacks some. The sample has under 150,000 clones, 80% to 90% seen once. Sequencing input: PBMCs or T cells enriched from blood (not recorded which). All receptors derive from a woman in her forties or fifties who had recovered from COVID-19. Each CDR3 is given with its conserved first and last residue. A D gene is named only where the DNA matches it firmly. Some rows mark clone size as missing; the rest say once, few, many or name a class of expanded clone.

d_gene	abundance	j_gene	v_gene	CDR3nt	CDR3aa
-	-	TRBJ1-2	TRBV19	TGTGCCAGTAGTCCTCGGACAGAAGGGATTAACTATGGCTACACCTTC	CASSPRTEGINYGYTF
-	-	TRBJ1-5	TRBV30	TGTGCCTGGAGTGGGCCGGGGTTGAGCAATCAGCCCCAGCATTTT	CAWSGPGLSNQPQHF
-	once	TRBJ2-1	TRBV19	TGTGCCAGTAGAGCCCAGCAGGGTGAATACAATGAGCAGTTCTTC	CASRAQQGEYNEQFF
-	-	TRBJ1-2	TRBV29-1	TGCAGCGTTGTTATCCAGTCTAACTATGGCTACACCTTC	CSVVIQSNYGYTF
-	-	TRBJ1-6	TRBV7-9	TGTGCCAGCAGCCCTGCGCGGAGTTCACCCCTCCACTTT	CASSPARSSPLHF
-	-	TRBJ2-7	TRBV19	TGTGCCAGTAGCCCGGGAGTCTACGAGCAGTACTTC	CASSPGVYEQYF
TRBD2	-	TRBJ2-1	TRBV4-1	TGCGCCAGCAGCTTAGGGGGACTAGCGGACAATGAGCAGTTCTTC	CASSLGGLADNEQFF
-	once	TRBJ1-1	TRBV5-6	TGTGCCAGCAGCTTGGCCTCGGGGACTGAAGCTTTCTTT	CASSLASGTEAFF
-	-	TRBJ2-2	TRBV7-2	TGTGCCAGCAGCTTAGGAGCGACTAGGAACACCGGGGAGCTGTTTTTT	CASSLGATRNTGELFF
TRBD1	-	TRBJ2-1	TRBV13	TGTGCCAGCAGCTTAGGCCCTCCGGACAGGGGAAATGAGCAGTTCTTC	CASSLGPPDRGNEQFF
-	-	TRBJ1-4	TRBV19	TGTGCCAGCCAGAAGGTGGGGCAGGGGGAAAAACTGTTTTTT	CASQKVGQGEKLFF
TRBD1	-	TRBJ1-2	TRBV5-4	TGTGCCAGCAGCCCCGGGACAGGGACTAACTATGGCTACACCTTC	CASSPGTGTNYGYTF
-	-	TRBJ1-3	TRBV13	TGTGCCAGCAGCTTAGGCCCGGCAGGCTCTGGAAACACCATATATTTT	CASSLGPAGSGNTIYF
-	-	TRBJ2-7	TRBV19	TGTGCCAGTAAGGAGACCGACGTCTCCTACGAGCAGTACTTC	CASKETDVSYEQYF
-	once	TRBJ2-3	TRBV30	TGTGCCTGGAGCCCATCCACAGATACGCAGTATTTT	CAWSPSTDTQYF
TRBD2	-	TRBJ2-3	TRBV5-1	TGCGCCAGCAGCTTGGATGGTGGTTTGCGGGGGGAGTATGCGGATACGCAGTATTTT	CASSLDGGLRGEYADTQYF
-	-	TRBJ2-7	TRBV9	TGTGCCAGCAGCGTCCGGCGGGACAGCTACGAGCAGTACTTC	CASSVRRDSYEQYF
TRBD2	few	TRBJ2-1	TRBV5-1	TGCGCCAGCAGCTTGTCGTTAGCGGGGGGGTCCTACAATGAGCAGTTCTTC	CASSLSLAGGSYNEQFF
-	once	TRBJ1-2	TRBV6-5	TGTGCCAGCAGTCTAGGATTGGGGGGCTATGGCTACACCTTC	CASSLGLGGYGYTF
-	-	TRBJ1-2	TRBV7-2	TGTGCCAGCAGCCTGGGACATTATGGCTACACCTTC	CASSLGHYGYTF
TRBD1	-	TRBJ1-2	TRBV5-1	TGCGCCAGCAGCTTAGACAGGGACCCTATGCTCTACACCTTC	CASSLDRDPMLYTF
-	-	TRBJ2-5	TRBV21-1	TGTGCCAGCAGCAAAGAACGCGGGGCGGCGGAGACCCAGTACTTC	CASSKERGAAETQYF
-	-	TRBJ1-1	TRBV11-2	TGTGCCAGCAGCTTAGTAACAGGGATCAACACTGAAGCTTTCTTT	CASSLVTGINTEAFF
-	-	TRBJ2-1	TRBV9	TGTGCCAGCAGCGAGACTGGGGGCCATGAGCAGTTCTTC	CASSETGGHEQFF
-	-	TRBJ1-5	TRBV1	TGCACCAGCAGCCAAGATCGCGACAGCTTATATCAGCCCCAGCATTTT	CTSSQDRDSLYQPQHF
TRBD2	-	TRBJ2-3	TRBV5-1	TGCGCCAGCAGCTTGGCGTCTAGCGGGGGGGCGACAGATACGCAGTATTTT	CASSLASSGGATDTQYF
TRBD1	-	TRBJ1-5	TRBV27	TGTGCCAGCAGGGGACAGGTTGGTTATCAGCCCCAGCATTTT	CASRGQVGYQPQHF
TRBD1	-	TRBJ1-5	TRBV7-9	TGTGCCAGCAGCAGCAGGGGGGACAATCAGCCCCAGCATTTT	CASSSRGDNQPQHF
-	-	TRBJ1-2	TRBV7-9	TGTGCCAGCAGCTTAGCGCGACCGGGAGGTAGCTATGGCTACACCTTC	CASSLARPGGSYGYTF
TRBD2	-	TRBJ2-1	TRBV6-2/TRBV6-3	TGTGCCAGCAGTTATTCAATGTCCACTAGCCGGGGGGGGTTCTTC	CASSYSMSTSRGGFF
TRBD1	-	TRBJ1-6	TRBV5-4	TGTGCCAGCAGCTTGGCAGGGGGCGGCTCACCCCTCCACTTT	CASSLAGGGSPLHF
TRBD2	-	TRBJ2-1	TRBV5-1	TGCGCCAGCAGCACCCTAGCGGGGGGCTTTTTAAATGAGCAGTTCTTC	CASSTLAGGFLNEQFF
TRBD1	once	TRBJ2-1	TRBV29-1	TGCAGCGTCCAGGGGGACAATGAGCAGTTCTTC	CSVQGDNEQFF
-	-	TRBJ2-7	TRBV5-1	TGCGCCAGCAGCCCCGAACCTAGTTTGTTGTTCTACGAGCAGTACTTC	CASSPEPSLLFYEQYF
-	-	TRBJ1-1	TRBV19	TGTGCCAGTAGTATGGGCCTAAACACTGAAGCTTTCTTT	CASSMGLNTEAFF
-	-	TRBJ1-3	TRBV3-1/TRBV3-2	TGTGCCAGCAGCCAACTAGACGGAAACACCATATATTTT	CASSQLDGNTIYF
-	-	TRBJ1-1	TRBV27	TGTGCCAGCAGGAGGAACACTGAAGCTTTCTTT	CASRRNTEAFF
-	-	TRBJ2-2	TRBV28	TGTGCCAGCACCCTGGTGGGGGGGAACACCGGGGAGCTGTTTTTT	CASTLVGGNTGELFF
-	-	TRBJ1-3	TRBV4-1	TGCGCCAGCAGCCAAGAGACCGGGACAACATCTGGAAACACCATATATTTT	CASSQETGTTSGNTIYF
TRBD1	-	TRBJ2-7	TRBV30	TGTGCCTGGAGTGAGGTAGGACAGGGGCACCACGAGCAGTACTTC	CAWSEVGQGHHEQYF
TRBD1	once	TRBJ1-2	TRBV10-3	TGTGCCATCAGTGACCCGGGACAGGGGGTCTATGGCTACACCTTC	CAISDPGQGVYGYTF
TRBD2	few	TRBJ2-7	TRBV19	TGTGCCAGTAGTGGACTAGCGACATCCTACGAGCAGTACTTC	CASSGLATSYEQYF
-	-	TRBJ2-7	TRBV29-1	TGCAGCGTCGTTGTTGGACCGACTTTTACAGGGGAGCAGTACTTC	CSVVVGPTFTGEQYF
-	-	TRBJ1-1	TRBV5-5	TGTGCCAGCAGACCGAACCCAACCACAGGGACTGAAGCTTTCTTT	CASRPNPTTGTEAFF
TRBD1	-	TRBJ1-2	TRBV18	TGTGCCAGCTCACCTCCTCTCGACAGGGTTTATGGCTACACCTTC	CASSPPLDRVYGYTF
TRBD2	-	TRBJ2-2	TRBV6-5	TGTGCCAGCAGTTTCAGGACTAGCCCCCGTACCGGGGAGCTGTTTTTT	CASSFRTSPRTGELFF
-	-	TRBJ1-2	TRBV19	TGTGCCAGTAGCTCCCCGGTGGGCGTTAACTATGGCTACACCTTC	CASSSPVGVNYGYTF
-	-	TRBJ2-7	TRBV19	TGTGCCAGTAGTATAGCCAGCTCCTACGAGCAGTACTTC	CASSIASSYEQYF
TRBD1	once	TRBJ2-1	TRBV7-2	TGTGCCAGCAGCTTAGAGACAGGGTCAAGGAATGAGCAGTTCTTC	CASSLETGSRNEQFF
TRBD1	-	TRBJ1-1	TRBV19	TGTGCCAGCGGCAGGGGGAGATACACTGAAGCTTTCTTT	CASGRGRYTEAFF
-	-	TRBJ1-4	TRBV29-1	TGCAGCGTTTTCGAGGGCCAGGGGGAAAAACTGTTTTTT	CSVFEGQGEKLFF
TRBD1	few	TRBJ2-5	TRBV5-1	TGCGCCAGCAGCTTGGGATCAGGGGGCCGGGAGACCCAGTACTTC	CASSLGSGGRETQYF
-	-	TRBJ2-7	TRBV6-5	TGTGCCAGCAGCTCGATAACGGCAGGGGCCTACGAGCAGTACTTC	CASSSITAGAYEQYF